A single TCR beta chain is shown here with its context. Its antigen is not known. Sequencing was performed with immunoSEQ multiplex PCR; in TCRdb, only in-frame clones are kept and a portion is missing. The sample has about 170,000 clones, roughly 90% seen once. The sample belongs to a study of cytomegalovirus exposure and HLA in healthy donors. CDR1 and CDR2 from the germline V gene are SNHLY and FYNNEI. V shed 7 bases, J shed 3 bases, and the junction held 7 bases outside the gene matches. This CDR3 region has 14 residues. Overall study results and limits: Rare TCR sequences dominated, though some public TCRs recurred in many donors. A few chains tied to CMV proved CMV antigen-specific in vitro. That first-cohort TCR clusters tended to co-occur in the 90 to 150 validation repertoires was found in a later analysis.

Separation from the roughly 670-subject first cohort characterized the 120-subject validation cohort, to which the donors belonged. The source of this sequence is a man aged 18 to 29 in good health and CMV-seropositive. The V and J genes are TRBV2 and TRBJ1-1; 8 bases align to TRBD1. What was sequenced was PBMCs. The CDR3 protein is CASTRQGQDTEAFF. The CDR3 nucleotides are TGTGCCAGCACCAGACAGGGGCAGGACACTGAAGCTTTCTTT.